This T cell receptor beta chain was observed in a study of vaccination effects on CD4 cells after COVID-19. Germline CDR1 reads SNHLY; CDR2 reads FYNNEI. The CDR3 has 13 residues. V was shortened by 3 bases and J by 7 bases, with 12 bases between the two germline ends. Study-wide results and caveats: Convalescent patients were scarce, and early post-infection timepoints were absent.

CD4+ T cells specific for antigen were expanded with viral peptide pools by the ViraFEST assay before sequencing. Subsequent to ten to eleven days of culture, CD4+ T cells were isolated. Nobody among the vaccine recipients had prior SARS-CoV-2 infection (nucleocapsid antibodies were negative). Some 2 million PBMC were seeded per well and grown in the presence of roughly 10 IU/ml IL-2 and about 10 ug/ml peptides. On both days 3 and 7, half of the culture medium was replaced with IL-2 medium. The data were produced by immunoSEQ multiplex PCR, yet TCRdb's version contains in-frame clones alone and is incomplete. The table lists approximately 87,000 clones, roughly four fifths of them singletons. There are a few counts of this clone. What it binds is not known.

The chain uses TRBV2 and TRBJ1-2; possible D gene TRBD1, 5 bases. This specimen consisted of CD4+ T cells from PBMCs cultured with HCoV-229E spike peptides, obtained before COVID-19 vaccination. This clonotype originated in a human donor who received a COVID-19 vaccine. CDR3 loop: CASSEFRAAGYTF. DNA of the CDR3: TGTGCCAGCAGTGAGTTCAGGGCAGCTGGCTACACCTTC. Supplemented by reference TRBV2 and TRBJ1-2, the full variable domain reads EPEVTQTPSHQVTQMGQEVILRCVPISNHLYFYWYRQILGQKVEFLVSFYNNEISEKSEIFDDQFSVERPDGSNFTLKIRSTKLEDSAMYFCASSEFRAAGYTFGSGTRLTVV.